This record looks at one T cell receptor beta chain sequence and its context. The sample belongs to a study of blood T cell repertoires in COVID-19. About the study: Acute and convalescent COVID-19 specimens originated in the United States, Italy and Spain. Sample material is recorded as cDNA or gDNA derived from T cells, B-cell-depleted T cells, or PBMCs.

Authors' processing steps: Amplification with reference gene primers provided the estimates of nucleated cell counts. The method was immunoSEQ multiplex PCR; TCRdb's version includes in-frame clones alone and lacks a portion of them. D and trimming were read from the DNA, whereas the V and J calls and clone size are those reported in that table. This table has under 250,000 clones, over 70% appearing once. The source of this sequence is a woman older than 75 with acute or convalescent COVID-19. Sequenced sample: peripheral blood.

The CDR3 coding sequence is TGTGCCAGCAGCTTGCTCGTGGGACAGGGCAACGAGCAGTACTTC. It translates to CASSLLVGQGNEQYF. The chain links TRBV7-9 to TRBJ2-7; 9 bases agree with TRBD1. V gave up 3 bases and J gave up 5 bases; unmatched junction bases: 8. The CDR3 loop spans 15 amino acids. Germline assignment: CDR1 SEHNR and CDR2 FQNEAQ (reference sequence). Drawing the rest from reference TRBV7-9 and TRBJ2-7, the complete variable domain is DTGVSQNPRHKITKRGQNVTFRCDPISEHNRLYWYRQTLGQGPEFLTYFQNEAQLEKSRLLSDRFSAERPKGSFSTLEIQRTEQGDSAMYLCASSLLVGQGNEQYFGPGTRLTVT.